Listed here are 9 T cell receptor beta chains from one sample, sequenced in a study of graft-versus-host responses after intestinal transplantation (dated by TCRdb to the early 2020s). The time point label for this specimen denotes: cells obtained before transplantation from donor or recipient. The library was built by means of the immunoSEQ multiplex PCR assay. The table comes from immuneACCESS by way of TCRdb, which keeps in-frame sequences with V and J called. Part of the clones is missing from these tables; in studies checked, under half for an unresolved V gene and the rest for unknown reasons. The sample contains 15,000 to 20,000 clones, roughly a third of them found a single time. The ten largest clones represent about 2% of the sample. The sequences come from alloreactive CD4+ T cells from a mixed lymphocyte reaction culture, collected before transplantation. The sample's cell subset or site label is to be understood as: CFSE-low proliferating T cells sorted from roughly 6-day pre-transplant mixed lymphocyte reaction (GvH or HvG direction). The receptor set was obtained from a human patient who was an organ donor for intestinal transplantation.

The chain recombines TRBV7-2 with TRBJ2-2; D remains unclear. The length of the CDR3 is 14 residues. From germline, CDR1 is SGHTA and CDR2 FQGNSA. Trimming stripped 0 bases from V and 6 bases from J, with 8 bases between. The CDR3 bases are TGTGCCAGCAGCTTAGCGGGAAGTGCCGGGGAGCTGTTTTTT. Protein product: CASSLAGSAGELFF.

The table lists this clone with a few counts. The rearrangement uses TRBV19 and TRBJ2-3; unclear D gene. V was pared by 6 bases and J by 1 base, with 5 bases between. Germline-derived CDR1 and CDR2 are LNHDA and SQIVND (reference sequence). CDR3 length equals 12 residues. As DNA, the CDR3 is TGTGCCAGTAGCCCTGGCACAGATACGCAGTATTTT. It codes for CASSPGTDTQYF. Variable domain in full (rest from reference TRBV19 and TRBJ2-3): DGGITQSPKYLFRKEGQNVTLSCEQNLNHDAMYWYRQDPGQGLRLIYYSQIVNDFQKGDIAEGYSVSREKKESFPLTVTSAQKNPTAFYLCASSPGTDTQYFGPGTRLTVL.

This chain joins TRBV28 and TRBJ1-2; D might be TRBD1 (6 bases). Trimming took off 8 bases at V and 7 bases at J, with 20 bases between the two ends. Germline V lookup: CDR1 MDHEN, CDR2 SYDVKM. The CDR3 is 14 residues long. CDR3 sequence (DNA): TGTGCCAGCGGTGTCCCCCGTGACAGGTTTGGCTACACCTTC. Translated, it gives CASGVPRDRFGYTF.

This clone was found a few times. J is TRBJ1-5 and V is TRBV10-3; 10 nucleotides line up with TRBD1. There are 14 residues in the CDR3. Germline V gene data show CDR1 as ENHRY and CDR2 as SYGVKD. V was clipped by 10 bases and J by 5 bases; unmatched bases: 8. CDR3: CATGDRGTDQPQHF. CDR3 DNA: TGTGCCACCGGGGACAGGGGAACTGATCAGCCCCAGCATTTT.

This clone appeared a few times. The V and J genes are TRBV4-1 and TRBJ1-2, with D perhaps TRBD1 (6 bases). V lost 6 bases and J 4 bases, leaving 18 bases between the germline ends. This CDR3 spans 15 amino acids. Germline CDR1 MGHRA, CDR2 YSYEKL. CDR3 sequence: CASSLRGGYGYGYTF. The CDR3 nucleotides are TGCGCCAGCAGTCTTCGGGGGGGCTATGGCTATGGCTACACCTTC.

The J gene is TRBJ2-1, the V gene TRBV6-5; 7 bases map to TRBD1. The germline CDR1 and CDR2 sequences are MNHEY and SVGAGI. The CDR3 extends over 15 amino acids. J was trimmed by 2 bases and V by 5 bases; bases with no gene match: 6. Here the CDR3 DNA reads TGTGCCAGCAGTCAAACCGGGACAGCCTACAATGAGCAGTTCTTC. Its translation: CASSQTGTAYNEQFF.

V gene TRBV7-2 combines with J gene TRBJ2-2, with 8 bases fitting TRBD1. Germline V gene data show CDR1 as SGHTA and CDR2 as FQGNSA. Germline trimming cut 3 bases from V and 6 bases from J; bases unmatched to any gene: 6. The CDR3 length is 15 residues. CDR3: CASSFGQGAAGELFF. The CDR3 DNA reads TGTGCCAGCAGCTTCGGTCAGGGGGCAGCCGGGGAGCTGTTTTTT.

The rearrangement uses TRBV18 and TRBJ2-2; the D gene could be TRBD1 or TRBD2 (6 bases each). V lost 2 bases, J lost 8 bases, and 9 bases lay in between. In germline, CDR1 is KGHSH, CDR2 LQKENI. CDR3 length: 13 residues. This CDR3 reads CASSPGGTGELFF. CDR3 nucleotide sequence: TGTGCCAGCTCACCAGGCGGGACAGGGGAGCTGTTTTTT.

The gene calls are TRBV29-1 and TRBJ1-1, with D unclear. The V and J ends lost 5 bases and 0 bases respectively, with 10 bases between them. The germline V gene has CDR1 SQVTM and CDR2 ANQGSEA. The CDR3 extends over 13 amino acids. The CDR3 loop is CSVYPPVNTEAFF. In DNA form, the CDR3 reads TGCAGCGTTTATCCGCCGGTGAACACTGAAGCTTTCTTT. Supplemented by reference TRBV29-1 and TRBJ1-1, the full variable domain reads SAVISQKPSRDICQRGTSLTIQCQVDSQVTMMFWYRQQPGQSLTLIATANQGSEATYESGFVIDKFPISRPNLTFSTLTVSNMSPEDSSIYLCSVYPPVNTEAFFGQGTRLTVV.